The T cell receptor (beta chain) under discussion was sequenced for a study of blood T cell repertoires in COVID-19. Study background: The United States, Italy and Spain supplied acute and convalescent COVID-19 samples. T cells, B-cell-depleted T cells, or PBMCs provided the cDNA or gDNA that served as material.

The CDR3 covers 12 residues. V lost 4 bases and J 7 bases, leaving 10 bases between the germline ends. Germline values: CDR1 MNHEY, CDR2 SVGEGT. As processed by the authors: Quantification of nucleated cells was approximated via reference gene primer amplification. Assay used: immunoSEQ multiplex PCR; TCRdb lists only in-frame clones, some missing. The D gene and trimming were derived from the DNA, and the V and J assignments and clone size from that table. The profile shows approximately 170,000 clones, about nine tenths of them singletons. This clone appeared once. The sample consisted of peripheral blood. The receptor comes from a man between 18 and 29 years old who had recovered from COVID-19. The J gene is TRBJ1-1, the V gene TRBV6-2 or TRBV6-3, with unresolved D. The DNA of the CDR3 is TGTGCCAGCAGTTTACTGGGGAGTGAAGCTTTCTTT. This translates into CASSLLGSEAFF.